These 29 T cell receptor beta chains originate from one sample sequenced in a study of identical twins. TCRdb re-called the 5' RACE reads through MiXCR, storing one row per CDR3 protein. The sample lists under 900,000 distinct CDR3 sequences, roughly an eighth seen once, with around 1.5% in the top ten. These sequences were also reported in another study, on yellow fever vaccine responses in identical twins.

Sequenced input: PBMCs. The source of these receptors is a woman aged 18-29 years in good health.

The chain joins TRBV29-1 to TRBJ2-7; 8 bases fit TRBD1. With V trimmed by 7 bases and J by 2 bases, 4 bases remained unmatched. The CDR3 totals 12 residues. CDR1 and CDR2 (germline): SQVTM, ANQGSEA. CDR3 amino acids: CSGGQATYEQYF. CDR3 bases: TGCAGCGGGGGACAGGCCACCTACGAGCAGTACTTC.

The gene calls are TRBV5-5 and TRBJ2-3; TRBD2 matches 8 bases. Trimming removed 0 bases from V and 1 base from J; junction bases left unmatched: 7. CDR1 and CDR2 (germline): SGHKS, YYEKEE (reference sequence). The CDR3 is made up of 17 amino acids. The chain's CDR3 is CASSLDTAGAGTDTQYF. Written as DNA, the CDR3 is TGTGCCAGCAGCTTGGATACAGCGGGAGCAGGCACAGATACGCAGTATTTT.

This clonotype occurred a few times. The V call is TRBV6-5, the J call TRBJ1-5; TRBD1 is a possible D gene (5 bases). The CDR3 length is 15 residues. Per germline, CDR1 MNHEY and CDR2 SVGAGI. V lost 4 bases to trimming and J lost 0 bases, with 10 bases between them. The CDR3 spells CASSFDSYSNQPQHF. As DNA, the CDR3 is TGTGCCAGCAGTTTCGACAGCTATAGCAATCAGCCCCAGCATTTT.

This rearrangement joins TRBV5-1 to TRBJ2-2, with 12 bases lining up with TRBD2. Trimming removed 0 bases from V and 4 bases from J; junction bases left unmatched: 7. The CDR3 has 18 residues. Germline V gives CDR1 SGHRS, CDR2 YFSETQ. The CDR3 loop is CASSLGYGLAGPTGELFF. The CDR3 nucleotides read TGCGCCAGCAGCTTGGGTTACGGACTAGCGGGACCCACCGGGGAGCTGTTTTTT.

This clonotype was detected only a few times. J is TRBJ2-5 and V is TRBV25-1; D is perhaps TRBD1 or TRBD2 (5 bases each). In germline, CDR1 is MGHDK, CDR2 SYGVNS. V was trimmed by 6 bases and J by 12 bases, leaving 14 bases between them. The CDR3 runs to 11 residues. CDR3 protein: CASSLGTVEYF. CDR3 DNA: TGTGCCAGCAGCCTCGGGACGGTCGAGTACTTC. Full variable domain (remainder filled in from reference TRBV25-1 and TRBJ2-5): EADIYQTPRYLVIGTGKKITLECSQTMGHDKMYWYQQDPGMELHLIHYSYGVNSTEKGDLSSESTVSRIRTEHFPLTLESARPSHTSQYLCASSLGTVEYFGPGTRLLVL.

The table lists this clonotype with a few counts. The chain links TRBV7-9 to TRBJ2-6; D remains unclear. The germline V gene encodes CDR1 SEHNR and CDR2 FQNEAQ (reference sequence). There are 16 residues in the CDR3. Trimming removed 5 bases from V and 0 bases from J, with 11 bases in between. The CDR3 bases are TGTGCCAGCAGCGTTTTAGGTGGCTCTGGGGCCAACGTCCTGACTTTC. It specifies CASSVLGGSGANVLTF.

This clonotype was seen ten or more times. V usage is TRBV11-2 and J usage is TRBJ2-5; D is unresolved. This CDR3 is built from 14 residues. Trimming cost V 0 bases and J 1 base, with 6 bases left between them. CDR1 is SGHAT, CDR2 FQNNGV, per germline. The CDR3 loop reads CASSLEVGQETQYF. As DNA, the CDR3 is TGTGCCAGCAGCTTAGAGGTGGGCCAAGAGACCCAGTACTTC.

The V and J genes are TRBV12-3 or TRBV12-4 and TRBJ2-5, with 12 bases identical to TRBD1. This CDR3 spans 15 amino acids. V shed 5 bases, J shed 4 bases, and the junction held 5 bases outside the gene matches. In DNA form, the CDR3 reads TGTGCCAGCAGTCGAGGGGACAGGGGGCTAGAGACCCAGTACTTC. Its translation is CASSRGDRGLETQYF.

This clonotype was counted at least ten times. The chain combines TRBV11-2 with TRBJ2-1; D not resolved. Looked up from germline, CDR1 is SGHAT and CDR2 is FQNNGV. The CDR3 loop spans 15 amino acids. The V end was cut by 2 bases, the J end by 6 bases, with 14 bases between. The CDR3 is CASSLKDPGFNEQFF. The CDR3 bases are TGTGCCAGCAGCTTAAAGGACCCAGGTTTCAATGAGCAGTTCTTC. Variable domain in full (rest from reference TRBV11-2 and TRBJ2-1): EAGVAQSPRYKIIEKRQSVAFWCNPISGHATLYWYQQILGQGPKLLIQFQNNGVVDDSQLPKDRFSAERLKGVDSTLKIQPAKLEDSAVYLCASSLKDPGFNEQFFGPGTRLTVL.

This clonotype occurred many times. The V and J genes are TRBV20-1 and TRBJ2-5; no reliable D call. The CDR3 runs to 11 residues. V lost 1 base and J 5 bases, leaving 5 bases between the germline ends. Germline V gives CDR1 DFQATT, CDR2 SNEGSKA (reference sequence). This CDR3 reads CSARAFETQYF. The CDR3 DNA sequence: TGCAGTGCTAGAGCGTTTGAGACCCAGTACTTC.

This clonotype is a singleton in its sample. The chain links TRBV5-1 to TRBJ2-7, with 7 bases aligning to TRBD1. V was pared by 4 bases and J by 2 bases, with 9 bases of the junction left unmatched. The germline gives CDR1 SGHRS, CDR2 YFSETQ. The CDR3 is 15 residues long. This CDR3 is CASSPDRDRTYEQYF. The CDR3 DNA is TGCGCCAGCAGCCCGGACCGGGACAGAACCTACGAGCAGTACTTC.

The chain couples TRBV20-1 to TRBJ2-3, with 7 bases that match TRBD2. The CDR3 runs to 15 residues. Trimming at V came to 6 bases and at J to 0 bases, leaving 9 bases not matched to a gene. Per the germline V gene, CDR1 is DFQATT and CDR2 is SNEGSKA (reference sequence). The CDR3 nucleotides read TGCAGTGCCCACGGCCTAGCGGACAGCACAGATACGCAGTATTTT. Its translation is CSAHGLADSTDTQYF.

There are a few counts of this clonotype. The chain uses TRBV29-1 and TRBJ1-1, with TRBD1 matching 7 bases. CDR3 length: 16 residues. The germline V gene has CDR1 SQVTM and CDR2 ANQGSEA. V dropped 6 bases and J dropped 3; count of bases not matched to a gene: 16. The CDR3 nucleotides are TGCAGCGTGAACCTAAGACAGGGAAGCTGGGACACTGAAGCTTTCTTT. Its protein product is CSVNLRQGSWDTEAFF.

This clonotype has a count of ten or more. The chain is built from TRBV7-8 and TRBJ1-2, with D possibly TRBD1 on 5 matching bases. There are 13 residues in the CDR3. The V and J ends lost 5 bases and 6 bases respectively, with 13 bases between them. Germline V gene lookup returns CDR1 SGHVS and CDR2 FQNEAQ. In nucleotides, the CDR3 is TGTGCCAGCAGCGCGACAAGGGACCATGGCTACACCTTC. Encoded protein: CASSATRDHGYTF.

This clonotype was found a few times. The chain is built from TRBV6-6 and TRBJ1-6; 9 bases fit TRBD1. Trimming cost V 11 bases and J 8 bases; bases outside gene matches: 7. The CDR3 length is 13 residues. Germline lookup yields CDR1 MNHNY and CDR2 SVGAGI (reference sequence). Written as DNA, the CDR3 is TGTGCCGAACGGGACAGGGCCGATTCACCCCTCCACTTT. It is translated as CAERDRADSPLHF.

The rearrangement joins TRBV3-1 to TRBJ2-1; no firm D call. The germline V gene has CDR1 LGHDT and CDR2 YNNKEL (reference sequence). The V end was cut by 0 bases, the J end by 5 bases, with 11 bases between. There are 15 residues in the CDR3. The CDR3 bases are TGTGCCAGCAGCCAAGACCCTAGAATCCACAATGAGCAGTTCTTC. Translation: CASSQDPRIHNEQFF.

This clonotype turned up a few times. The V gene is TRBV2, the J gene TRBJ1-1, with D tentatively TRBD1 (5 bases). Trimming took 3 bases from V and 3 from J, leaving 8 bases between them. The germline CDR1 and CDR2 sequences are SNHLY and FYNNEI. This CDR3 comprises 13 residues. In DNA form, the CDR3 reads TGTGCCAGCAGTGAGGCAGGGCACACTGAAGCTTTCTTT. Its protein product is CASSEAGHTEAFF. The full variable domain, rest sourced from reference TRBV2 and TRBJ1-1, is EPEVTQTPSHQVTQMGQEVILRCVPISNHLYFYWYRQILGQKVEFLVSFYNNEISEKSEIFDDQFSVERPDGSNFTLKIRSTKLEDSAMYFCASSEAGHTEAFFGQGTRLTVV.

This clonotype was picked up a small number of times. J is TRBJ2-3 and V is TRBV9; 8 bases match TRBD1. The J segment lost 5 bases and the V segment lost 0 bases, leaving 8 bases of the junction unmatched. The CDR3 is 16 residues long. Per the germline V gene, CDR1 is SGDLS and CDR2 is YYNGEE. The CDR3 spells CASSVAPTGVGDTQYF. The CDR3 bases are TGTGCCAGCAGCGTAGCTCCGACAGGGGTGGGAGATACGCAGTATTTT.

V and J are TRBV6-2 or TRBV6-3 and TRBJ2-1; a possible D gene is TRBD2 (5 bases). V was pared by 2 bases and J by 5 bases, with 10 bases between. Germline V gene data show CDR1 as MNHEY and CDR2 as SVGEGT. The CDR3 is 14 amino acids. The CDR3 nucleotides read TGTGCCAGCAGTTACCGGCGGGCCGACAATGAGCAGTTCTTC. As protein: CASSYRRADNEQFF.

This clonotype was picked up many times. The chain employs TRBV5-1 and TRBJ2-5; D is unclear. V lost 2 bases and J lost 2, with 4 bases in between. Germline CDR1 reads SGHRS; CDR2 reads YFSETQ. The CDR3 runs to 12 residues. The CDR3 nucleotides are TGCGCCAGCAGCTTACAACAAGAGACCCAGTACTTC. Encoded protein: CASSLQQETQYF.

In this sample, this clonotype turned up many times. The genes are TRBV4-1 and TRBJ2-1; 8 bases map to TRBD2. Unmatched junction bases numbered 5, after V lost 1 base and J lost 6 bases. Germline V CDR1 and CDR2: MGHRA, YSYEKL. The length of the CDR3 is 15 residues. The CDR3 DNA is TGCGCCAGCAGCCAAGGTAGCGGGACCCTCAATGAGCAGTTCTTC. Amino acids: CASSQGSGTLNEQFF.

This clonotype has more than one count but fewer than ten. The V and J genes are TRBV7-9 and TRBJ2-5; TRBD2 agrees at 7 bases. The CDR3 totals 15 residues. V trimming: 3 bases; J trimming: 2 bases; junction bases outside the gene matches: 6. CDR1 is SEHNR and CDR2 is FQNEAQ in the germline V gene (reference sequence). The CDR3 bases are TGTGCCAGCAGCTTCTACCTAGCGGATCAAGAGACCCAGTACTTC. This sequence encodes CASSFYLADQETQYF.

In its sample, this clonotype was seen many times. The chain recombines TRBV10-3 with TRBJ2-1, with D perhaps matching TRBD1 (6 bases). V lost 7 bases, J lost 10 bases, and 17 bases lay in between. Germline V CDR1 and CDR2: ENHRY, SYGVKD. The CDR3 is 13 residues long. CDR3 nucleotide sequence: TGTGCCATCATGGAAGAGGGGGTTCGGGAGCAGTTCTTC. It encodes CAIMEEGVREQFF.

This clonotype was seen a handful of times. This rearrangement joins TRBV19 to TRBJ2-2; TRBD2 agrees at 12 bases. The CDR3 loop spans 16 amino acids. J was trimmed by 6 bases and V by 7 bases; bases with no gene match: 9. Germline V lookup: CDR1 LNHDA, CDR2 SQIVND (reference sequence). CDR3 coding DNA: TGTGCCAGTAATTTTCCGGGACTAGCGGGCTCCGGGGAGCTGTTTTTT. Its protein is CASNFPGLAGSGELFF.

This clonotype was seen more than once but under ten times. The V call is TRBV10-1, the J call TRBJ1-5, with 11 bases lining up with TRBD1. The CDR3 runs 13 residues. Trimming cost V 8 bases and J 7 bases; bases outside gene matches: 4. Germline values: CDR1 WNHNN, CDR2 SYGVQD (reference sequence). The CDR3 DNA reads TGCGCCAGCGGAGGGACAGGGGGACAGCCCCAGCATTTT. Translating gives CASGGTGGQPQHF.

The CDR3 spells CASSQDLFYEQYF. The CDR3 DNA reads TGTGCCAGCAGCCAAGATCTCTTCTACGAGCAGTACTTC. The gene calls are TRBV3-1 and TRBJ2-7, with D uncertain. Germline lookup yields CDR1 LGHDT and CDR2 YNNKEL (reference sequence). Trimming cost V 0 bases and J 3 bases, with 6 bases left between them. The CDR3 has 13 residues.

The gene calls are TRBV12-3 or TRBV12-4 and TRBJ2-7, with D uncertain. The CDR3 has 13 amino acids. Trimming shortened V by 5 bases and J by 0 bases, and 8 bases separated the two germline ends. This CDR3 reads CASSRRISYEQYF. In nucleotides, the CDR3 is TGTGCCAGCAGTCGCCGGATCTCCTACGAGCAGTACTTC.

Concerning this clonotype: This CDR3 is missing its conserved last phenylalanine or tryptophan, likely due to a read error. This chain uses TRBV2 with TRBJ2-7; D gene unclear. Trimming took off 3 bases at V and 2 bases at J, with 8 bases between the two ends. CDR3 length: 13 amino acids. The germline CDR1 and CDR2 sequences are SNHLY and FYNNEI. The CDR3 protein is CASSDRFTYEQYL. The CDR3 bases are TGTGCCAGCAGTGATCGGTTCACCTACGAGCAGTACCTC.

This clonotype was seen a handful of times. The chain couples TRBV24-1 to TRBJ2-1; D unclear. CDR1 and CDR2 (germline): KGHDR, SFDVKD. The length of the CDR3 is 15 residues. V was pared by 7 bases and J by 3 bases, with 15 bases between. The CDR3 DNA sequence: TGTGCCACCAGCGAAGGGCCCGGCGGCTACAATGAGCAGTTCTTC. This sequence encodes CATSEGPGGYNEQFF.